This T cell receptor (beta chain) was documented in a study of CD8 T cells in ankylosing spondylitis. Study conclusions and caveats: It appeared that ankylosing spondylitis blood was characterized by a TCR beta motif of under ten highly homologous variants. Earlier reports found some motif variants in synovial fluid and blood in reactive arthritis. Enrichment of disease-linked clones was reportedly significant in matched ankylosing spondylitis synovial fluid.

The CDR3 totals 14 residues. V was clipped by 5 bases and J by 0 bases, with 10 bases between them. The germline V gene encodes CDR1 SGHTA and CDR2 FQGNSA. TCRdb fed the 5' RACE reads into MiXCR, producing one record per CDR3 protein. The repertoire has 250,000 to 350,000 distinct CDR3 sequences, roughly 20% of them found once; the top ten carry around 3.2%. This clonotype showed up just a few times. Its antigen is not identified. This TCR derives from a female donor with ankylosing spondylitis or in good health (not recorded which). The chain couples TRBV7-2 to TRBJ1-2; D is undetermined. Source material: blood, either unsorted or a sorted T cell fraction (not recorded which). In DNA form, the CDR3 reads TGTGCCAGCAGCGCCCGGGAGCCTAACTATGGCTACACCTTC. Amino acids: CASSAREPNYGYTF.